This T cell receptor beta chain was found in a study of regulatory T cells in long-lasting Graves disease. Study-wide results and caveats: It was possible that the small sample size reduced accuracy.

Described time point: newly diagnosed GD, antithyroid drugs for less than 3 months. The TCR library was made from RNA that had been extracted from PBMCs in TRIzol. Construction of TCR beta libraries relied on iRepertoire HTBI primers and on Arm-PCR targeting CDR3 regions. TCRdb re-analysed the multiplex PCR reads in MiXCR, keeping a single row per CDR3 protein. The sample has some 220,000 distinct CDR3 sequences, about 19% seen once. Regarding this clonotype: Its antigen is undetermined.

The CDR3 sequence is 14 residues long. V shed 1 base and J shed 5 bases, with 11 bases lying between them. Germline CDR1 reads SGHAT; CDR2 reads FQNNGV. The sample also formed part of further work on T cells in Graves' hyperthyroidism and ophthalmopathy. That source adds: Patients having uncontrolled infection, another autoimmune disease, pregnancy or lactation were not included.

The genes are TRBV11-2 and TRBJ2-5; a possible D gene is TRBD2 (7 bases). The TCR originated in a woman in her 30s with Graves disease. The sequencing here drew on peripheral blood mononuclear cells (PBMCs), taken at new diagnosis, from a patient treated with antithyroid drugs. CDR3 bases: TGTGCCAGCAGCTTAGGCGGGGGCTGGGAGACCCAGTACTTC. This translates into CASSLGGGWETQYF.